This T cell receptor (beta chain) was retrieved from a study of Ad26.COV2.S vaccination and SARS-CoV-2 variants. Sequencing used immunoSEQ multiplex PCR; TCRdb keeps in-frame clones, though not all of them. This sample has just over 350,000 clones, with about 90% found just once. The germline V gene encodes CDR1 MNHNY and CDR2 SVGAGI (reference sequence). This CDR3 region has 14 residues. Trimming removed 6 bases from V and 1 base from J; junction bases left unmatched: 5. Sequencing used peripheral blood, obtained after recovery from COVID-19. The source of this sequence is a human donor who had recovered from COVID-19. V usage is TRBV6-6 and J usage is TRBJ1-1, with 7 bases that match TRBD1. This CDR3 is CASRNRGQNTEAFF. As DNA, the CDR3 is TGTGCCAGCAGAAACAGGGGTCAGAACACTGAAGCTTTCTTT.